The rows below give T cell receptor beta chains drawn from one sample of a study of response to subunit inactivated influenza vaccine. TCRdb processed the RT-PCR reads anew with MiXCR; each CDR3 protein has one entry. This table has hundreds of thousands of distinct CDR3 sequences, about 11% appearing once. These data also formed part of another study, on T cells expressing NK-cell markers.

Sequencing used PBMCs from blood, obtained on the day of vaccination. These receptor sequences come from a man aged 45-65 years who received an inactivated influenza vaccine. The CDR3 runs from the conserved cysteine through the conserved F or W. Fields, in order: V gene, clone size, J gene, CDR3 protein. Clone size is not always given. Where it is, it says once, few, many or a class for expanded clones.

TRBV12-3/TRBV12-4,NA,TRBJ1-6,CASSRQGSSYNSPLHF
TRBV27,NA,TRBJ2-7,CASKIVLHSYEQYF
TRBV7-2,NA,TRBJ2-3,CASSWGGGTTDTQYF
TRBV5-5,many,TRBJ2-5,CASSFIETQYF
TRBV15,NA,TRBJ2-7,CATSRGAGGYEQYF
TRBV10-3,many,TRBJ2-1,CAISEEGLSYNEQFF
TRBV11-2,few,TRBJ2-1,CASSLGFLNEQFF
TRBV5-5,NA,TRBJ2-2,CASSPPGQGAGELFF
TRBV20-1,few,TRBJ1-2,CSARVQRQMNYGYTF
TRBV10-3,NA,TRBJ2-7,CAISDVAIDYEQYF
TRBV6-5,many,TRBJ2-7,CASSTPESWYEQYF
TRBV4-3,many,TRBJ1-5,CASSLGTVNQPQHF
TRBV28,NA,TRBJ2-1,CASSRRAGALFF
TRBV20-1,few,TRBJ2-7,CSARDGRAAIEQYF
TRBV4-2,NA,TRBJ2-1,CASSLNEWGYNEQFF
TRBV9,NA,TRBJ2-4,CASSVGRGENIQYF
TRBV6-2/TRBV6-3,few,TRBJ2-1,CASSYVSGLAGDGPYNEQFF
TRBV10-3,NA,TRBJ2-2,CAISPSGGPMNTGELFF
TRBV7-9,few,TRBJ1-2,CASSLEIGDYGYTF
TRBV6-5,many,TRBJ1-6,CASSYPTENSPLHF